This TCR beta chain was captured in a study of tumor-infiltrating lymphocytes in oesophageal squamous cell carcinoma. This clonotype showed up just a few times. One end of the junction fails to match germline, which may point to a read error. TCRdb itself ran the PCR reads through MiXCR, one entry per CDR3 protein. The table includes roughly 10,000 distinct CDR3 sequences, 55% to 75% detected once. Per germline, CDR1 SGHVT and CDR2 SQSDAQ. The CDR3 contains 14 residues. This receptor was taken from a female donor with esophageal squamous cell carcinoma. This chain joins TRBV7-4 and TRBJ1-1; a weak D match, TRBD1 (5 bases). The specimen sequenced was esophageal tumor tissue. For the CDR3, the DNA is TGTGCCAGCAGCTTAGGTCAGGGTGAAGAGACCCAGTACTTT. As protein: CASSLGQGEETQYF.